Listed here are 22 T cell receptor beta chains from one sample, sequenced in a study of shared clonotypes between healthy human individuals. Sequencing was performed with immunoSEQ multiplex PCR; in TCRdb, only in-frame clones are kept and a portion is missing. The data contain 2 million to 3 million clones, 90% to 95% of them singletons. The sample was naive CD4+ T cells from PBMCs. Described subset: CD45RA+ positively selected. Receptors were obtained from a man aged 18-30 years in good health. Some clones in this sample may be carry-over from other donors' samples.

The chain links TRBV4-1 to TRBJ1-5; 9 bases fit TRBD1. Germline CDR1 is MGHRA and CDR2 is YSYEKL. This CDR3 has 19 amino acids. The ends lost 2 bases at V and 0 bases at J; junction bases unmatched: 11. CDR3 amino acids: CASSQSSGTGIYSNQPQHF. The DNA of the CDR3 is TGCGCCAGCAGCCAATCTTCGGGGACAGGGATATATAGCAATCAGCCCCAGCATTTT.

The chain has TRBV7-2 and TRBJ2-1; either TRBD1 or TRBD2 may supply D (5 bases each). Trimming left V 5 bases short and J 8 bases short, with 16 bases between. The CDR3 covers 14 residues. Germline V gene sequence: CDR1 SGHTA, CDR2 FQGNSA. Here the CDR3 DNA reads TGTGCCAGCAGCCTATCTCGGGGCCCTCATGAGCAGTTCTTC. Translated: CASSLSRGPHEQFF. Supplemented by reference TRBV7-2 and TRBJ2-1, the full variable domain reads GAGVSQSPSNKVTEKGKDVELRCDPISGHTALYWYRQSLGQGLEFLIYFQGNSAPDKSGLPSDRFSAERTGGSVSTLTIQRTQQEDSAVYLCASSLSRGPHEQFFGPGTRLTVL.

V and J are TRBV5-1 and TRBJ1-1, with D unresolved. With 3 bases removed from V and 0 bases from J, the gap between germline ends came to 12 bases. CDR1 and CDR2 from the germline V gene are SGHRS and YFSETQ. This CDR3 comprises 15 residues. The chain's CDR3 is CASSSNFHMNTEAFF. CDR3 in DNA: TGCGCCAGCAGCTCCAATTTCCACATGAACACTGAAGCTTTCTTT.

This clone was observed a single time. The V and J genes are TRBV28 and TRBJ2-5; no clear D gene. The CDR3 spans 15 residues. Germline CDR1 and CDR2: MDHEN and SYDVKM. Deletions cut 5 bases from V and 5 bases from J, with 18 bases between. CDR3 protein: CASSLPRFRPETQYF. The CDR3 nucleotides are TGTGCCAGCAGTCTCCCGCGATTCCGTCCGGAGACCCAGTACTTC.

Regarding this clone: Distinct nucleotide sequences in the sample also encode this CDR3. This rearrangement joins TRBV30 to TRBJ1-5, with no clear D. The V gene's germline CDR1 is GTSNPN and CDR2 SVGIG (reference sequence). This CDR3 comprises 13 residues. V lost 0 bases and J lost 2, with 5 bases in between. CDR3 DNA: TGTGCCTGGAGTGTAAAGGGCAATCAGCCCCAGCATTTT. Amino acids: CAWSVKGNQPQHF.

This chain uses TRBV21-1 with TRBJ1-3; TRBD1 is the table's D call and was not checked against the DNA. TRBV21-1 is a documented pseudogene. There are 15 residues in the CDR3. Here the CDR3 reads CASSQDRGGGNTIYF. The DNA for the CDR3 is TGTGCCAGCAGCCAGGACAGGGGAGGGGGAAACACCATATATTTT.

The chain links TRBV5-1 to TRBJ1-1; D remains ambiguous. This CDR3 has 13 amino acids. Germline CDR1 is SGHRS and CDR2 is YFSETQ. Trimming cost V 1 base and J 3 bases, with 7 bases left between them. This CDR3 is CASSLLWDTEAFF. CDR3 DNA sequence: TGCGCCAGCAGCTTGCTTTGGGACACTGAAGCTTTCTTT.

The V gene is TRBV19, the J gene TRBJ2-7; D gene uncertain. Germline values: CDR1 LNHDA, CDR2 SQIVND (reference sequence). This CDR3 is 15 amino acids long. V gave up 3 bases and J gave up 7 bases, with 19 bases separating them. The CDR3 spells CASSIARTLVTEQYF. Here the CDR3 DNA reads TGTGCCAGTAGTATCGCCCGGACCCTCGTGACTGAGCAGTACTTC.

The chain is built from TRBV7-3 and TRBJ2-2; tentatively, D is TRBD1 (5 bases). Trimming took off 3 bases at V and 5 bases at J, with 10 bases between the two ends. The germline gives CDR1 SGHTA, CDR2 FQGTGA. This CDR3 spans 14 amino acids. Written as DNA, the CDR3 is TGTGCCAGCAGCTTTATCCAGGGAACCGGGGAGCTGTTTTTT. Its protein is CASSFIQGTGELFF.

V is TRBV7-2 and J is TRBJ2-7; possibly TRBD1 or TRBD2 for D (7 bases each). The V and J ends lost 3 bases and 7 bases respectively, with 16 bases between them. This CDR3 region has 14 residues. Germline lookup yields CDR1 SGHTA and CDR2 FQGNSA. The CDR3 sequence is CASSFHRQGGEQYF. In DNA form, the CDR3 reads TGTGCCAGCAGCTTTCACCGCCAGGGGGGGGAGCAGTACTTC.

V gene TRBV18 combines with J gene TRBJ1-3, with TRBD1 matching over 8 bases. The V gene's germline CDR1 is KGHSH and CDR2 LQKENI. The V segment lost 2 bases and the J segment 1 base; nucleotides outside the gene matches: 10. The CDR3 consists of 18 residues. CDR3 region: CASSPGPDRARSGNTIYF. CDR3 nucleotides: TGTGCCAGCTCACCAGGACCGGACAGGGCACGGTCTGGAAACACCATATATTTT.

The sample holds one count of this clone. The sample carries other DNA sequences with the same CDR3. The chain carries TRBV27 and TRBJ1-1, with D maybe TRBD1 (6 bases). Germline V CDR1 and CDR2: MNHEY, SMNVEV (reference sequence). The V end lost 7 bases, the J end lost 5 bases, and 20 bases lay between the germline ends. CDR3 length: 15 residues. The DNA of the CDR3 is TGTGCCAGCACCGGTACAGGGCCGGAAGGAACTGAAGCTTTCTTT. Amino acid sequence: CASTGTGPEGTEAFF.

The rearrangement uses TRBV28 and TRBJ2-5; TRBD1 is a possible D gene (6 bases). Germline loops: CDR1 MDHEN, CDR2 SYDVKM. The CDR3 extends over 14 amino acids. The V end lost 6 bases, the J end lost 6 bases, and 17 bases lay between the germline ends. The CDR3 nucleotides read TGTGCCAGCAGCCCACAGGGCGGCCTCAAGACCCAGTACTTC. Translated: CASSPQGGLKTQYF.

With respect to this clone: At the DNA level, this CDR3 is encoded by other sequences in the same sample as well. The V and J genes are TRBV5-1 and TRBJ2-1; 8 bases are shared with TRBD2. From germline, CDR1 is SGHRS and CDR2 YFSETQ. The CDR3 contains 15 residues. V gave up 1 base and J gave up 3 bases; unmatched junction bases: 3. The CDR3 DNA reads TGCGCCAGCAGCTTGACCGGGACTAGCTACAATGAGCAGTTCTTC. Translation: CASSLTGTSYNEQFF. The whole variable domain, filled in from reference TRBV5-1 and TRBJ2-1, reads KAGVTQTPRYLIKTRGQQVTLSCSPISGHRSVSWYQQTPGQGLQFLFEYFSETQRNKGNFPGRFSGRQFSNSRSEMNVSTLELGDSALYLCASSLTGTSYNEQFFGPGTRLTVL.

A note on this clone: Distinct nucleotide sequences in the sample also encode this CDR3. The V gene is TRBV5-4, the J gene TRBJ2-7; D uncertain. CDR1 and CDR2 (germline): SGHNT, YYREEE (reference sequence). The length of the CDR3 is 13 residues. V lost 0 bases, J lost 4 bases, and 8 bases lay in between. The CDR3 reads CASSLEQRYEQYF. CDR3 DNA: TGTGCCAGCAGCTTGGAGCAGAGGTACGAGCAGTACTTC.

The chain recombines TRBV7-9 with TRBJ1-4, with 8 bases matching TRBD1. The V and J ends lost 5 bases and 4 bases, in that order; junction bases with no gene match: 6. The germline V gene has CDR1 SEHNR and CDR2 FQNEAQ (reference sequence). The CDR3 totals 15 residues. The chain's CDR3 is CASSARTGRNEKLFF. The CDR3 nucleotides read TGTGCCAGCAGCGCCCGGACAGGGCGTAATGAAAAACTGTTTTTT.

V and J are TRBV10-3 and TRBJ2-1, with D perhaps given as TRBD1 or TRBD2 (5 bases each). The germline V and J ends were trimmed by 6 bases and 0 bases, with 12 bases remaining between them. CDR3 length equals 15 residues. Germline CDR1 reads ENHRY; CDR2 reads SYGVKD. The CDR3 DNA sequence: TGTGCCATCAGGTGGGGGTCCGACTCCTACAATGAGCAGTTCTTC. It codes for CAIRWGSDSYNEQFF.

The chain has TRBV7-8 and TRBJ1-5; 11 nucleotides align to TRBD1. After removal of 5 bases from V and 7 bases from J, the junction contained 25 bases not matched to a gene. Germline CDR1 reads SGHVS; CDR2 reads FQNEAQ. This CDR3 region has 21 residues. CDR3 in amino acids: CASSPRTGGSNLGRGGQPQHF. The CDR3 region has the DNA TGTGCCAGCAGCCCGCGGACAGGGGGCTCGAATTTAGGGAGGGGAGGCCAGCCCCAGCATTTT.

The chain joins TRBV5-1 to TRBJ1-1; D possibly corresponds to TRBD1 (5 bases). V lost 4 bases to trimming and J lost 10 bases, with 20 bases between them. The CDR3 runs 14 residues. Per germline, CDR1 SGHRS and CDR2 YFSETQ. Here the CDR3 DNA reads TGCGCCAGCAGCCCCCCCTCGGGGCGGGGTAGAGCTTTCTTT. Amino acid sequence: CASSPPSGRGRAFF.

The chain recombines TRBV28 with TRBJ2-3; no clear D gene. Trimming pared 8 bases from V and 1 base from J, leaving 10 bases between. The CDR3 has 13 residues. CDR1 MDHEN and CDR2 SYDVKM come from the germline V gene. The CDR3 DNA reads TGTGCCAGCGAGCCGACTGGCACAGATACGCAGTATTTT. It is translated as CASEPTGTDTQYF.

The CDR3, as DNA: TGTGCCAGCAGCCCGGCGGGGGCCCCTAACTCTGGGGCCAACGTCCTGACTTTC. It codes for CASSPAGAPNSGANVLTF. The chain links TRBV7-8 to TRBJ2-6; possibly TRBD2 for D (7 bases). V was pared by 5 bases and J by 0 bases, with 17 bases between. The CDR3 contains 18 residues. Germline-derived CDR1 and CDR2 are SGHVS and FQNEAQ. Drawing the rest from reference TRBV7-8 and TRBJ2-6, the complete variable domain is GAGVSQSPRYKVAKRGQDVALRCDPISGHVSLFWYQQALGQGPEFLTYFQNEAQLDKSGLPSDRFFAERPEGSVSTLKIQRTQQEDSAVYLCASSPAGAPNSGANVLTFGAGSRLTVL.

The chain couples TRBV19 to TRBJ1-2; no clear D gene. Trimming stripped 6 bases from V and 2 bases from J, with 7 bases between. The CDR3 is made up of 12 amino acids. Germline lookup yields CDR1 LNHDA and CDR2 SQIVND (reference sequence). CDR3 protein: CASSPPNYGYTF. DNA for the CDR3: TGTGCCAGTAGCCCACCGAACTATGGCTACACCTTC.